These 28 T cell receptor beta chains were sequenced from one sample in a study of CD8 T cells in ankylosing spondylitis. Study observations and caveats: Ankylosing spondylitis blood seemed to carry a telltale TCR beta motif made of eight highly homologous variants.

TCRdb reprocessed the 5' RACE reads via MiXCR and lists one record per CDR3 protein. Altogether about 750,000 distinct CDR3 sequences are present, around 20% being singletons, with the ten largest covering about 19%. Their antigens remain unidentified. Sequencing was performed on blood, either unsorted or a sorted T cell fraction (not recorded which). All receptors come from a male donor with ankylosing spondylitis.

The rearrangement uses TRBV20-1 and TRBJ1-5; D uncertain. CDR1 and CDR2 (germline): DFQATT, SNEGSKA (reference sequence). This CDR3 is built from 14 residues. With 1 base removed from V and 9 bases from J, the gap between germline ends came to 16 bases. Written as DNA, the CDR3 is TGCAGTGCTAGAGGCGACCAGGAAAGTGTGCCCCAGCATTTT. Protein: CSARGDQESVPQHF.

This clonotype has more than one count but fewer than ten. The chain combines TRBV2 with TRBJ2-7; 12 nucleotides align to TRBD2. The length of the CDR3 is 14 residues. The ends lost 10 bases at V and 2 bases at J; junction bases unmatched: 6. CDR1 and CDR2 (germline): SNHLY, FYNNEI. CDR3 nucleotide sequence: TGTGCCACAGAGACTAGCGGGAGAGCCTACGAGCAGTACTTC. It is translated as CATETSGRAYEQYF.

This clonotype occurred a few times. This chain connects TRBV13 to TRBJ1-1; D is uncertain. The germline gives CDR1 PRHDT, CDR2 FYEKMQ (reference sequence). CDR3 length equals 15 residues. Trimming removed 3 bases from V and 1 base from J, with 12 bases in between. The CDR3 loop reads CASSFPGRSNTEAFF. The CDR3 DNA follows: TGTGCCAGCAGCTTCCCCGGCAGATCGAACACTGAAGCTTTCTTT.

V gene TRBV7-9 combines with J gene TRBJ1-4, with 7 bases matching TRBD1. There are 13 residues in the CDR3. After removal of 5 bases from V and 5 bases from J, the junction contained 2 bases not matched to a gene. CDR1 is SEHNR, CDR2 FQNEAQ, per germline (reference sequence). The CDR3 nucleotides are TGTGCCAGCAGCCCGGGACAGAATGAAAAACTGTTTTTT. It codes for CASSPGQNEKLFF.

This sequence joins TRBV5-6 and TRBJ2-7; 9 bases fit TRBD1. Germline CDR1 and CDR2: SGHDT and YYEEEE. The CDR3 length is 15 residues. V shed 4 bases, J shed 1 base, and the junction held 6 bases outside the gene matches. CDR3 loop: CASSPGTGTSYEQYF. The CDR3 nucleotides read TGTGCCAGCAGCCCCGGGACAGGGACTTCCTACGAGCAGTACTTC.

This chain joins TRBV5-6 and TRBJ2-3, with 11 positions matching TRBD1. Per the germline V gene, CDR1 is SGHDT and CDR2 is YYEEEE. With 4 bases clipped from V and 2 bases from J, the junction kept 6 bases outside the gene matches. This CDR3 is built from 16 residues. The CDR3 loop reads CASSLRTGGFTDTQYF. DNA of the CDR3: TGTGCCAGCAGCCTCCGGACAGGGGGCTTCACAGATACGCAGTATTTT.

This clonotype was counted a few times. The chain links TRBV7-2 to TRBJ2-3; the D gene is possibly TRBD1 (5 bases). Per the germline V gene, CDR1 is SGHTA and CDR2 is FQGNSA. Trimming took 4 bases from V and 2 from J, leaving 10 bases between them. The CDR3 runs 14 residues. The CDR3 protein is CASSSDRLTDTQYF. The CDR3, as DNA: TGTGCCAGCAGCTCCGACAGACTCACAGATACGCAGTATTTT.

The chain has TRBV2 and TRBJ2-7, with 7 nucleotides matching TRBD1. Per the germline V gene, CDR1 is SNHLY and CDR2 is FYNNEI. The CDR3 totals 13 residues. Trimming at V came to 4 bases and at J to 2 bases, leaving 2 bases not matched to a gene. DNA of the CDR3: TGTGCCAGCAGTGGCGGACAGGCCTACGAGCAGTACTTC. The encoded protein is CASSGGQAYEQYF. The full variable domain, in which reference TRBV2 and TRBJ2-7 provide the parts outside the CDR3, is EPEVTQTPSHQVTQMGQEVILRCVPISNHLYFYWYRQILGQKVEFLVSFYNNEISEKSEIFDDQFSVERPDGSNFTLKIRSTKLEDSAMYFCASSGGQAYEQYFGPGTRLTVT.

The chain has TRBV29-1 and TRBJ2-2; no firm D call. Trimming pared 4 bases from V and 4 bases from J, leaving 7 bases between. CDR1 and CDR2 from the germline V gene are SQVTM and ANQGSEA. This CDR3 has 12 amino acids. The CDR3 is CSVAQSTGELFF. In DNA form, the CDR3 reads TGCAGCGTTGCCCAGAGCACCGGGGAGCTGTTTTTT.

The CDR3 region is CSVELQGAPYEQYF. CDR3 DNA: TGCAGCGTTGAGCTACAGGGGGCCCCCTACGAGCAGTACTTC. The chain has TRBV29-1 and TRBJ2-7; 9 bases line up with TRBD1. The germline gives CDR1 SQVTM, CDR2 ANQGSEA. Losses at the gene ends were 3 bases for V and 2 bases for J; bases not matched to a gene: 5. The CDR3 has 14 residues.

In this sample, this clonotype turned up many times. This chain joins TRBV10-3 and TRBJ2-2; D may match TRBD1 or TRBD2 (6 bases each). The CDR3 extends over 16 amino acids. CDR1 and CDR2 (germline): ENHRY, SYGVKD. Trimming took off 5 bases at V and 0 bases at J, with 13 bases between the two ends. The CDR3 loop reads CAISSQGGPNTGELFF. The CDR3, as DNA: TGTGCCATCAGTTCCCAAGGGGGGCCGAACACCGGGGAGCTGTTTTTT.

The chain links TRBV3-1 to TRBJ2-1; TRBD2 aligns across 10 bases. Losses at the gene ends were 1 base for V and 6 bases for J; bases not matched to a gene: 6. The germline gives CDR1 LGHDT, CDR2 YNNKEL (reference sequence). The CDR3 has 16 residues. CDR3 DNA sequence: TGTGCCAGCAGCCAAGCCTGGACTAGCGGAGGCAATGAGCAGTTCTTC. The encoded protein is CASSQAWTSGGNEQFF.

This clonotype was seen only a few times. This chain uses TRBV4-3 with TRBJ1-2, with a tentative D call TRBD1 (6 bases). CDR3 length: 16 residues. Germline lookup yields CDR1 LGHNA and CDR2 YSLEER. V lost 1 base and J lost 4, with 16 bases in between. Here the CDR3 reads CASSQGYGGQTYGYTF. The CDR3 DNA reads TGCGCCAGCAGCCAAGGGTATGGGGGGCAGACCTATGGCTACACCTTC.

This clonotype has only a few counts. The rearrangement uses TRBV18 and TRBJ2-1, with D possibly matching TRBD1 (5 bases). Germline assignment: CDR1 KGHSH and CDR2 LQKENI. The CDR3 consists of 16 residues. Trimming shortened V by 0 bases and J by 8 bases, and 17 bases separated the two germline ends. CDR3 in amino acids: CASSPPVLRGLHEQFF. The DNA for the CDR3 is TGTGCCAGCTCACCACCCGTGTTAAGGGGCCTCCATGAGCAGTTCTTC.

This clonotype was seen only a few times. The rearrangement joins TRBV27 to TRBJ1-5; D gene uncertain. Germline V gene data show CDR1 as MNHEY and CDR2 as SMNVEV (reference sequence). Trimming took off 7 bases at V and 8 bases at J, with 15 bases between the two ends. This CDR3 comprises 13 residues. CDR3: CASKEGFHEPQHF. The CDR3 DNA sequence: TGTGCCAGCAAAGAGGGCTTCCACGAGCCCCAGCATTTT.

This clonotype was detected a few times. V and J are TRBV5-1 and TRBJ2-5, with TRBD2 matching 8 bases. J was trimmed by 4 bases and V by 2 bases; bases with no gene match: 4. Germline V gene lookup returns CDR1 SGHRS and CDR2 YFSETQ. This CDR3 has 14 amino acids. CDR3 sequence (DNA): TGCGCCAGCAGCTTCTCGGGGGGGTCAGAGACCCAGTACTTC. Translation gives CASSFSGGSETQYF. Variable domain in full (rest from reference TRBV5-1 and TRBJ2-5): KAGVTQTPRYLIKTRGQQVTLSCSPISGHRSVSWYQQTPGQGLQFLFEYFSETQRNKGNFPGRFSGRQFSNSRSEMNVSTLELGDSALYLCASSFSGGSETQYFGPGTRLLVL.

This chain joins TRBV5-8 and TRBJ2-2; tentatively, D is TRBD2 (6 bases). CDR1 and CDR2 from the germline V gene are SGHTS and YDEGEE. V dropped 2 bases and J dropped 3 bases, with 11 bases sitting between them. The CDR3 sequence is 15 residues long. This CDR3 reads CASSLIGGYTGELFF. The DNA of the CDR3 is TGTGCCAGCAGCTTAATCGGGGGTTACACCGGGGAGCTGTTTTTT.

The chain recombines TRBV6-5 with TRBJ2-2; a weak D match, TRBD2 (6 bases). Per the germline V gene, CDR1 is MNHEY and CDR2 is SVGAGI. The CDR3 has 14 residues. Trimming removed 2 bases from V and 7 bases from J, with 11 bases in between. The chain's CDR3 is CASSYGAGNGELFF. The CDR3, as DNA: TGTGCCAGCAGTTACGGGGCGGGAAACGGGGAGCTGTTTTTT.

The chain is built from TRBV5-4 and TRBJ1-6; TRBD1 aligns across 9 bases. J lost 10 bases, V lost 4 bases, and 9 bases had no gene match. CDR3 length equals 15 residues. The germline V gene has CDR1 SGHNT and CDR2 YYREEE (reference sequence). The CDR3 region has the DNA TGTGCCAGCAGCCTAGGTGGGACAGGGACCTCACCCCTCCACTTT. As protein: CASSLGGTGTSPLHF.

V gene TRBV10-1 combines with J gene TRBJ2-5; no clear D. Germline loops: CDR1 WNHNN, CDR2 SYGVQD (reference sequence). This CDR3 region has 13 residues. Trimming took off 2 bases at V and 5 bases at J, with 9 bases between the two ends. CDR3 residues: CASSENSRETQYF. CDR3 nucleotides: TGCGCCAGCAGTGAGAATAGCAGGGAGACCCAGTACTTC.

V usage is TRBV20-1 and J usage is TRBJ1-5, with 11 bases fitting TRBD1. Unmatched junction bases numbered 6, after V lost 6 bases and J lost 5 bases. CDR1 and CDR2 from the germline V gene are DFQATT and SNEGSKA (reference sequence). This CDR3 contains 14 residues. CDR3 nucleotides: TGCAGTGCAACCCCGGGACAGGGGGATCAGCCCCAGCATTTT. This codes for CSATPGQGDQPQHF.

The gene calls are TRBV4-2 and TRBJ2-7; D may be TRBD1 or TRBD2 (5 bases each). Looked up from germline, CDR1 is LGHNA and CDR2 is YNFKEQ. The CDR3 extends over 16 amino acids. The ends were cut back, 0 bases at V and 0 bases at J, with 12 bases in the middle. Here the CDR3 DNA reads TGTGCCAGCAGCCAAGACCGGTCCGGGACCTCCTACGAGCAGTACTTC. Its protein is CASSQDRSGTSYEQYF.

The CDR3 DNA sequence: TGTGCCAGCAGTGGTCAGGGAATGGATGAGCAGTTCTTC. Encoded protein: CASSGQGMDEQFF. The chain uses TRBV6-4 and TRBJ2-1; weak D call: TRBD1 (5 bases). The V end lost 4 bases, the J end lost 8 bases, and 12 bases lay between the germline ends. CDR3 length: 13 residues. Germline values: CDR1 MRHNA, CDR2 SNTAGT.

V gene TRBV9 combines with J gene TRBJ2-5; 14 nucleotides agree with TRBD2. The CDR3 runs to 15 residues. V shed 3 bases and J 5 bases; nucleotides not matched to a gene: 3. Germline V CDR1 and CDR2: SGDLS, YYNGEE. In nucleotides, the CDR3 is TGTGCCAGCAGCGCGGGACTAGCGGGGGTGGAGACCCAGTACTTC. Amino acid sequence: CASSAGLAGVETQYF.

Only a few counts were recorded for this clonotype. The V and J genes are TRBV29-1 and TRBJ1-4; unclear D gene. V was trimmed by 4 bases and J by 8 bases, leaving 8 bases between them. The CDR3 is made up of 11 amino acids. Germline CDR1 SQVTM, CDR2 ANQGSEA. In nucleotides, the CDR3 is TGCAGCGTTGCCGACGGCGAAAAACTGTTTTTT. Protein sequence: CSVADGEKLFF.

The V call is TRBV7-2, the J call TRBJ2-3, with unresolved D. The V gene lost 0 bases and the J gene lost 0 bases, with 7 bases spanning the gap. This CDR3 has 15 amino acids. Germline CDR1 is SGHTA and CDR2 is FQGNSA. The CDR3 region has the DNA TGTGCCAGCAGCTTAGCGCCGGGTAGCACAGATACGCAGTATTTT. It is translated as CASSLAPGSTDTQYF.

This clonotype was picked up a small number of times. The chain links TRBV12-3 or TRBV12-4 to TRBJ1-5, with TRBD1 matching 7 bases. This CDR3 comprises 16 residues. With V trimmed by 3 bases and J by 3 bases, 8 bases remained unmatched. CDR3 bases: TGTGCCAGCAGTTTGTGGACAGGCGGAGCCAATCAGCCCCAGCATTTT. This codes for CASSLWTGGANQPQHF.

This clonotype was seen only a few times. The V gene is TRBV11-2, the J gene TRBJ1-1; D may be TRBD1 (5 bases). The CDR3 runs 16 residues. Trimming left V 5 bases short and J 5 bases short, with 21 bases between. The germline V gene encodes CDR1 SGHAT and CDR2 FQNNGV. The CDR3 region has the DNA TGTGCCAGCAGCCGCAAGCTCGGGGGGTCGGTGACTGAAGCTTTCTTT. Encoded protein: CASSRKLGGSVTEAFF.